The 29 T cell receptor beta chains given below trace back to one sample, sequenced in a study of blood T cells in healthy people across ages. A sample-barcoded 5' primer and a J-beta primer mix were used in a second PCR of roughly 7 to 11 cycles. TCRdb fed the 5' RACE reads into MiXCR, producing one record per CDR3 protein. The table records hundreds of thousands of distinct CDR3 sequences, around 24% of them present only once. The sample was also linked to a second study, of T cells of mothers and their children.

Sequenced material: blood. Receptor source: a boy younger than 18 in good health.

The chain is built from TRBV5-5 and TRBJ2-1; D not resolved. CDR1 is SGHKS, CDR2 YYEKEE, per germline (reference sequence). The CDR3 runs 13 residues. Trimming pared 1 base from V and 4 bases from J, leaving 6 bases between. The CDR3 loop reads CASSLWNYNEQFF. The CDR3 DNA reads TGTGCCAGCAGCTTGTGGAATTACAATGAGCAGTTCTTC. Full variable domain (remainder filled in from reference TRBV5-5 and TRBJ2-1): DAGVTQSPTHLIKTRGQQVTLRCSPISGHKSVSWYQQVLGQGPQFIFQYYEKEERGRGNFPDRFSARQFPNYSSELNVNALLLGDSALYLCASSLWNYNEQFFGPGTRLTVL.

The chain recombines TRBV25-1 with TRBJ1-3; D uncertain. The CDR3 spans 12 residues. V was shortened by 5 bases and J by 4 bases, with 6 bases between the two germline ends. CDR1 MGHDK and CDR2 SYGVNS come from the germline V gene. The CDR3 reads CASSYNGNTIYF. The DNA of the CDR3 is TGTGCCAGCAGTTATAACGGAAACACCATATATTTT. The full variable domain, completed using reference TRBV25-1 and TRBJ1-3, is EADIYQTPRYLVIGTGKKITLECSQTMGHDKMYWYQQDPGMELHLIHYSYGVNSTEKGDLSSESTVSRIRTEHFPLTLESARPSHTSQYLCASSYNGNTIYFGEGSWLTVV.

The chain joins TRBV12-3 or TRBV12-4 to TRBJ1-2; D remains unclear. This CDR3 contains 13 residues. Trimming left V 3 bases short and J 8 bases short, with 13 bases between. The CDR3 loop is CASSFEGHKGYTF. Here the CDR3 DNA reads TGTGCCAGCAGTTTTGAGGGTCATAAAGGCTACACCTTC.

The table lists this clonotype with a few counts. A much larger clonotype is one base distant, so this may be a read error. The gene calls are TRBV11-2 and TRBJ2-5; 14 nucleotides line up with TRBD2. The germline CDR1 and CDR2 sequences are SGHAT and FQNNGV. V shed 5 bases and J 7 bases; nucleotides not matched to a gene: 15. The CDR3 covers 18 residues. CDR3 residues: CASSEGTSGGLIRGTQYF. CDR3 nucleotides: TGTGCCAGCAGCGAAGGGACTAGCGGGGGACTCATCAGGGGGACCCAGTACTTC.

The rearrangement uses TRBV4-1 and TRBJ1-1; TRBD1 matches at 10 bases. The CDR3 contains 17 residues. Germline CDR1 and CDR2: MGHRA and YSYEKL. With 2 bases clipped from V and 0 bases from J, the junction kept 6 bases outside the gene matches. CDR3 bases: TGCGCCAGCAGCCAACAGGGGACAGGGGCAGTGAACACTGAAGCTTTCTTT. This sequence encodes CASSQQGTGAVNTEAFF.

The V and J genes are TRBV20-1 and TRBJ2-2, with D possibly called TRBD1 or TRBD2 (5 bases each). Germline-derived CDR1 and CDR2 are DFQATT and SNEGSKA (reference sequence). Deletions cut 6 bases from V and 5 bases from J, with 19 bases between. The CDR3 loop spans 15 amino acids. The DNA for the CDR3 is TGCAGTGCCAGTAAGGTGGCAGGGAGTACCGGGGAGCTGTTTTTT. Translation: CSASKVAGSTGELFF.

There are a few counts of this clonotype. The chain joins TRBV2 to TRBJ2-1; TRBD1 matches at 11 bases. The J call may be faulty, since TRBJ2-7 better matches the DNA end. The CDR3 has 15 residues. CDR1 and CDR2 from the germline V gene are SNHLY and FYNNEI. The CDR3 nucleotides are TGTGCCAGCAGTGCGGGACAGGGGGAGACCTACGAGCAGTACTTC. This encodes CASSAGQGETYEQYF.

In DNA, the CDR3 is TGCGCCAGCAGCCGTGGGGTACTAGTGGGGGGGGAGACCCAGTACTTC. This encodes CASSRGVLVGGETQYF. V usage is TRBV4-1 and J usage is TRBJ2-5; 7 positions agree with TRBD2. V gave up 4 bases and J gave up 5 bases; unmatched junction bases: 13. The CDR3 has 16 residues. Germline loops: CDR1 MGHRA, CDR2 YSYEKL.

The chain joins TRBV20-1 to TRBJ1-6; TRBD1 matches at 9 bases. The V gene's germline CDR1 is DFQATT and CDR2 SNEGSKA (reference sequence). This CDR3 is built from 14 residues. With V trimmed by 4 bases and J by 6 bases, 4 bases remained unmatched. The CDR3 coding sequence is TGCAGTGCTACCGGGACAGGGATTAATTCACCCCTCCACTTT. Amino acid sequence: CSATGTGINSPLHF.

The genes are TRBV6-2 or TRBV6-3 and TRBJ1-2; tentative D call: TRBD1 (5 bases). The V end was cut by 7 bases, the J end by 3 bases, with 21 bases between. CDR1 is MNHEY, CDR2 SVGEGT, per germline. This CDR3 spans 16 amino acids. The CDR3 coding sequence is TGTGCCAGCAACCGGGACCGTGTGAAGAGCTACTATGGCTACACCTTC. Protein: CASNRDRVKSYYGYTF.

This clonotype was seen a handful of times. The V gene is TRBV7-9, the J gene TRBJ1-4; D is ambiguous. CDR1 and CDR2 (germline): SEHNR, FQNEAQ (reference sequence). V was shortened by 2 bases and J by 6 bases, with 13 bases between the two germline ends. The CDR3 runs to 15 residues. The CDR3 reads CASSLWIAGDEKLFF. DNA of the CDR3: TGTGCCAGCAGCTTATGGATTGCTGGGGATGAAAAACTGTTTTTT.

In its sample, this clonotype was seen a few times. J is TRBJ1-3 and V is TRBV9, with D possibly matching TRBD1 (5 bases). The CDR3 extends over 13 amino acids. V was pared by 7 bases and J by 4 bases, with 12 bases between. The germline gives CDR1 SGDLS, CDR2 YYNGEE. The DNA of the CDR3 is TGTGCCAGCCTCCCAGGGTTGGGAAACACCATATATTTT. Translated: CASLPGLGNTIYF.

For this clonotype: The germline gene is not matched at one end of the junction; a read error may be the cause. The chain combines TRBV7-2 with TRBJ2-4; D may be TRBD1 (6 bases). The length of the CDR3 is 14 residues. CDR1 is SGHTA and CDR2 is FQGNSA in the germline V gene. The CDR3 region has the DNA TGTGCCAGCAGCGCAGGGGCCAGCCAAAACGTTCAGTACTTC. Protein product: CASSAGASQNVQYF.

This clonotype has more than one count but fewer than ten. The chain is built from TRBV7-3 and TRBJ2-1, with D maybe TRBD1 (5 bases). The CDR3 consists of 16 residues. Germline values: CDR1 SGHTA, CDR2 FQGTGA. Between the trimmed V and J ends, which lost 6 bases and 7 bases, there was a span of 22 bases. In nucleotides, the CDR3 is TGTGCCAGCAGTAAGCAGCAACGAACAGGCAAGAATGAGCAGTTCTTC. Amino acids: CASSKQQRTGKNEQFF.

The rearrangement links TRBV12-5 to TRBJ2-2; D gene unclear. V gave up 2 bases and J gave up 5 bases, with 3 bases separating them. CDR1 is LGHNT and CDR2 is FRNRAP in the germline V gene. The CDR3 loop spans 12 amino acids. The CDR3 region has the DNA TGTGCTAGTGGTTTGCAGACCGGGGAGCTGTTTTTT. The encoded protein is CASGLQTGELFF.

This chain joins TRBV25-1 and TRBJ1-1, with a weak D call TRBD1 (5 bases). The germline V gene encodes CDR1 MGHDK and CDR2 SYGVNS. CDR3 length: 12 residues. Trimming shortened V by 0 bases and J by 7 bases, and 6 bases separated the two germline ends. CDR3 sequence: CASSEYDSEAFF. In nucleotides, the CDR3 is TGTGCCAGCAGTGAATATGACAGTGAAGCTTTCTTT.

This clonotype was counted a few times. The chain carries TRBV7-2 and TRBJ2-2; D gene ambiguous. The ends were cut back, 2 bases at V and 1 base at J, with 8 bases in the middle. CDR3 size: 15 residues. Germline loops: CDR1 SGHTA, CDR2 FQGNSA. The CDR3 coding sequence is TGTGCCAGCAGCTTACAAACACGGAACACCGGGGAGCTGTTTTTT. This gives the protein CASSLQTRNTGELFF.

Here the CDR3 reads CAARGSVKQETQYF. The DNA of the CDR3 is TGTGCCGCCCGAGGGTCTGTAAAGCAAGAGACCCAGTACTTC. V gene TRBV10-3 combines with J gene TRBJ2-5, with a weak D call TRBD2 (5 bases). The CDR3 extends over 14 amino acids. V gave up 11 bases and J gave up 2 bases, with 18 bases separating them. The germline V gene has CDR1 ENHRY and CDR2 SYGVKD.

This clonotype was picked up a small number of times. This rearrangement joins TRBV20-1 to TRBJ2-3, with D possibly being TRBD1 (5 bases). The V gene's germline CDR1 is DFQATT and CDR2 SNEGSKA (reference sequence). The CDR3 length is 14 residues. V was shortened by 3 bases and J by 2 bases, with 12 bases between the two germline ends. CDR3 DNA sequence: TGCAGTGCTAGTAAGCAGGGCCCCACAGATACGCAGTATTTT. Encoded protein: CSASKQGPTDTQYF.

The chain couples TRBV27 to TRBJ1-2; D remains unclear. Looked up from germline, CDR1 is MNHEY and CDR2 is SMNVEV (reference sequence). V was shortened by 6 bases and J by 8 bases, with 16 bases between the two germline ends. The CDR3 has 13 amino acids. CDR3 region: CASSDTGFWGYTF. CDR3 coding DNA: TGTGCCAGCAGCGACACGGGTTTCTGGGGCTACACCTTC.

The CDR3 protein is CASSQAAGLGGANVLTF. The CDR3 DNA reads TGTGCCAGCAGCCAAGCGGCAGGGCTGGGTGGGGCCAACGTCCTGACTTTC. The chain combines TRBV4-2 with TRBJ2-6; a possible D gene is TRBD1 (5 bases). V shed 1 base and J shed 3 bases, with 13 bases lying between them. This CDR3 contains 17 residues. Germline V gene sequence: CDR1 LGHNA, CDR2 YNFKEQ.

V is TRBV12-3 or TRBV12-4 and J is TRBJ2-5; TRBD2 matches at 14 bases. The end of the DNA is better explained by TRBJ2-7, so the J call may be wrong. There are 14 residues in the CDR3. CDR3 amino acids: CASVTSGRAYEQYF. DNA of the CDR3: TGTGCCAGCGTGACTAGCGGGAGGGCTTACGAGCAGTACTTC.

J is TRBJ2-1 and V is TRBV7-9; 8 bases map to TRBD1. CDR3 length equals 16 residues. Looked up from germline, CDR1 is SEHNR and CDR2 is FQNEAQ (reference sequence). The junction had 13 bases not matched to a gene; V was cut back by 5 bases and J by 7 bases. CDR3 coding DNA: TGTGCCAGCAGCCCCGACGGGCGACAGGGGAGGAATGAGCAGTTCTTC. Amino acids: CASSPDGRQGRNEQFF.

Of note for this clonotype: The germline gene is not matched at one end of the junction; a read error may be the cause. The V gene is TRBV7-2, the J gene TRBJ2-3; 14 positions match TRBD2. Germline values: CDR1 SGHTA, CDR2 FQGNSA. There are 19 residues in the CDR3. The CDR3 loop is CASSLKHWTSGGSTDTQYF. The CDR3 nucleotides are TGTGCCAGCAGCTTAAAACACTGGACTAGCGGGGGGAGCACGGATACGCAGTATTTT.

The rearrangement joins TRBV9 to TRBJ2-3; TRBD2 is a possible D gene (6 bases). This CDR3 is 15 amino acids long. Looked up from germline, CDR1 is SGDLS and CDR2 is YYNGEE. The V end lost 1 base, the J end lost 0 bases, and 9 bases lay between the germline ends. The CDR3 DNA is TGTGCCAGCAGCGTAAAGGAGGGGAGCACAGATACGCAGTATTTT. Protein product: CASSVKEGSTDTQYF.

This clonotype was recorded a few times. The rearrangement joins TRBV5-1 to TRBJ1-1, with no clear D. Trimming removed 4 bases at V and 4 bases at J, with 14 bases between. Germline V gives CDR1 SGHRS, CDR2 YFSETQ. The CDR3 runs 14 residues. The CDR3 nucleotides read TGCGCCAGCAGCCTGACGACTCCTTCCACTGAAGCTTTCTTT. Its translation is CASSLTTPSTEAFF.

The chain is built from TRBV6-4 and TRBJ2-3; no reliable D call. In germline, CDR1 is MRHNA, CDR2 SNTAGT. The CDR3 is 14 residues long. Trimming removed 4 bases from V and 2 bases from J, with 10 bases in between. As DNA, the CDR3 is TGTGCCAGCAGTGTCGACTCGCACACAGATACGCAGTATTTT. It yields the protein CASSVDSHTDTQYF.

The V gene is TRBV9, the J gene TRBJ2-5; D not resolved. The J call may not be correct, given that the DNA end is closer to TRBJ2-1. Per germline, CDR1 SGDLS and CDR2 YYNGEE. This CDR3 spans 14 amino acids. The CDR3 DNA follows: TGTGCCAGCAGCGTAGGTCGGTTCAACAATGAGCAGTTCTTC. Amino acids: CASSVGRFNNEQFF.

The CDR3 sequence is CASSGRQGTGNTIYF. The CDR3 DNA sequence: TGTGCCAGTAGTGGACGACAGGGTACCGGAAACACCATATATTTT. The genes are TRBV19 and TRBJ1-3; 7 bases are a match to TRBD1. Trimming at V came to 5 bases and at J to 4 bases, leaving 8 bases not matched to a gene. CDR3 length equals 15 residues. The germline V gene encodes CDR1 LNHDA and CDR2 SQIVND (reference sequence).